Below, 2 T cell receptor beta chains from the same sample are listed, as sequenced in a study of CD8+ T cells in alopecia areata. TCR sequencing used cDNA made by reverse transcription of extracted RNA. Assay: immunoSEQ multiplex PCR; the TCRdb copy retains only in-frame clones and omits some. Of 70,000 to 95,000 clones listed, roughly 50% are singletons. The sequencing sample was made of NKG2D-high CD8+ T cells sorted from blood. Source of these receptors: a human donor with alopecia areata.

This clone has just a few counts. This chain connects TRBV5-6 to TRBJ2-5; D is perhaps TRBD1 (6 bases). This CDR3 is 16 amino acids long. Deletions cut 1 base from V and 2 bases from J, with 15 bases between. Germline-derived CDR1 and CDR2 are SGHDT and YYEEEE. As DNA, the CDR3 is TGTGCCAGCAGCTTGTCGTTGGGGGCCCCACAAGAGACCCAGTACTTC. Its translation is CASSLSLGAPQETQYF.

Note on this clone: The identical CDR3 is also encoded by other nucleotide sequences in the sample. This rearrangement joins TRBV29-1 to TRBJ2-1; 7 bases match TRBD2. Germline values: CDR1 SQVTM, CDR2 ANQGSEA. The CDR3 has 14 residues. J lost 1 base, V lost 3 bases, and 3 bases had no gene match. Written as DNA, the CDR3 is TGCAGCGTTGATGCGGGGGTGTCCTACAATGAGCAGTTCTTC. Amino acid sequence: CSVDAGVSYNEQFF.